This T cell receptor (beta chain) was documented in a study of T cells in Graves' hyperthyroidism and ophthalmopathy. TCR beta CDR3 regions were amplified from RNA transcripts. An initial round of RT-PCR targeting the TCR CDR3 relied on the HTBI primer set. One entry per CDR3 protein results from TCRdb running MiXCR on the multiplex PCR reads. The profile shows 450,000 to 600,000 distinct CDR3 sequences, 13% to 15% of them singletons. The sample holds many counts of this clonotype. The material sequenced was blood. The clonotype comes from a woman aged 35 to 49 with Graves' hyperthyroidism.

DNA for the CDR3: TGCGCCAGCAGCTTTCTTGGGGACACCGGGGAGCTGTTTTTT. Its protein is CASSFLGDTGELFF. This chain joins TRBV5-1 and TRBJ2-2; D remains ambiguous. Trimming left V 2 bases short and J 3 bases short, with 8 bases between. The CDR3 sequence is 14 residues long. Germline CDR1 reads SGHRS; CDR2 reads YFSETQ.